The 31 T cell receptor beta chains listed next were all sequenced from one sample in a study of esophageal squamous cell carcinoma under preoperative chemotherapy. Time point described: after preoperative PTX-NDP chemotherapy. TCRdb reprocessed the PCR reads via MiXCR and lists one record per CDR3 protein. In the table there are roughly 30,000 distinct CDR3 sequences, 40% to 65% of which are singletons. Sample acquisition took place from a patient given preoperative chemotherapy. Every receptor here comes from a human donor with esophageal squamous cell carcinoma. The donor label of this sample is uncertain.

At least ten counts were recorded for this clonotype. The chain is built from TRBV24-1 and TRBJ2-1; D not resolved. V lost 3 bases and J lost 6, with 14 bases in between. Germline V lookup: CDR1 KGHDR, CDR2 SFDVKD. The CDR3 runs to 15 residues. The DNA for the CDR3 is TGTGCCACCAGTGATCCGGGTCCTGGTAGCAATGAGCAGTTCTTC. It is translated as CATSDPGPGSNEQFF.

This clonotype was picked up a small number of times. The rearrangement joins TRBV4-1 to TRBJ2-5, with D maybe TRBD2 (6 bases). V was shortened by 1 base and J by 2 bases, with 14 bases between the two germline ends. The V gene's germline CDR1 is MGHRA and CDR2 YSYEKL. The CDR3 is 16 amino acids. CDR3: CASSQVPLAAQETQYF. The CDR3 region has the DNA TGCGCCAGCAGCCAAGTTCCACTAGCAGCACAAGAGACCCAGTACTTC.

Note on this clonotype: One junction end does not reproduce the germline sequence, and a read error may be involved. CDR3: CASCAEPGAGNEDTQYF. The CDR3 DNA reads as TGTGCCAGCTGCGCGGAGCCCGGGGCAGGGAATGAAGATACCCAGTATTTT. The chain couples TRBV11-3 to TRBJ2-3; D tentatively reads TRBD1 or TRBD2 (5 bases each). The CDR3 loop spans 17 amino acids. Germline loops: CDR1 SGHNT, CDR2 YENEEA.

This sequence joins TRBV9 and TRBJ1-2; D might be TRBD1 (6 bases). There are 16 residues in the CDR3. V dropped 5 bases and J dropped 4 bases, with 21 bases sitting between them. CDR1 is SGDLS and CDR2 is YYNGEE in the germline V gene. The CDR3 sequence: CASRPPGAGDVYGYTF. CDR3 sequence (DNA): TGTGCCAGCAGGCCGCCCGGTGCAGGGGACGTCTATGGCTACACCTTC.

As regards this clonotype: The conserved closing phenylalanine or tryptophan is absent in this CDR3, likely reflecting a read error. The chain recombines TRBV7-8 with TRBJ2-5; 15 bases line up with TRBD2. Trimming at V came to 4 bases and at J to 9 bases, leaving 15 bases not matched to a gene. Per germline, CDR1 SGHVS and CDR2 FQNEAQ. This CDR3 spans 18 amino acids. In DNA form, the CDR3 reads TGTGCCAGCAGCTCTCCCGGACTAGCGGGGGGGTGCCAAACGTCCCAGTACTCG. Protein product: CASSSPGLAGGCQTSQYS.

This clonotype was picked up a small number of times. A read error may account for a junction end that differs from germline. The rearrangement uses TRBV4-1 and TRBJ2-5; no definite D call. The J call may be wrong; the DNA end is better matched by TRBJ2-7. The length of the CDR3 is 14 residues. Germline CDR1 reads MGHRA; CDR2 reads YSYEKL. Here the CDR3 reads CASSQDGGTYEQYF. CDR3 nucleotides: TGTGCCAGCAGCCAAGACGGCGGTACCTACGAGCAGTACTTC.

In this sample, this clonotype is medium-sized (0.01 to 0.1%). The J gene is TRBJ2-1, the V gene TRBV7-6; D gene ambiguous. Gene TRBJ2-7 matches the end of the DNA better, so the J call may be wrong. CDR1 is SGHVS and CDR2 is FNYEAQ in the germline V gene. This CDR3 has 13 residues. CDR3 sequence: CASSTKPNYEQYF. For the CDR3, the DNA is TGTGCCAGCAGCACAAAACCAAACTACGAGCAGTACTTC.

This clonotype was observed many times. This chain uses TRBV6-5 with TRBJ2-3; D uncertain. V gave up 0 bases and J gave up 1 base, with 11 bases separating them. CDR1 and CDR2 (germline): MNHEY, SVGAGI. This CDR3 is 16 amino acids long. CDR3 in DNA: TGTGCCAGCAGTTACTCGAGAAATACCGGCACAGATACGCAGTATTTT. Translating gives CASSYSRNTGTDTQYF.

This clonotype was seen a handful of times. The gene calls are TRBV28 and TRBJ2-1; D is unclear. CDR1 MDHEN and CDR2 SYDVKM come from the germline V gene. V gave up 5 bases and J gave up 10 bases, with 12 bases separating them. This CDR3 has 12 residues. The CDR3 region is CASSRFSYEQFF. The CDR3, as DNA: TGTGCCAGCAGTAGATTCTCCTACGAGCAGTTCTTC.

This clonotype turned up a few times. The chain recombines TRBV7-2 with TRBJ2-1, with TRBD2 matching 9 bases. J gave up 2 bases and V 3 bases, and 8 bases lay outside the gene matches. This CDR3 contains 17 residues. The germline gives CDR1 SGHTA, CDR2 FQGNSA. CDR3 in DNA: TGTGCCAGCAGCTTGCTTAGCGGGAGCTTGGCCTACAATGAGCAGTTCTTC. Protein sequence: CASSLLSGSLAYNEQFF.

This clonotype is medium-sized by share. The chain has TRBV11-1 and TRBJ2-5; D may be TRBD2 (6 bases). Germline loops: CDR1 SGHAT, CDR2 FQDESV (reference sequence). Trimming pared 1 base from V and 7 bases from J, leaving 7 bases between. This CDR3 is built from 12 residues. CDR3 nucleotide sequence: TGTGCCAGCAGCTTAGTGGGGGGGACCCAGTACTTC. Amino acids: CASSLVGGTQYF.

By share, this clonotype counts as large (0.1 to 1%). The chain couples TRBV12-3 or TRBV12-4 to TRBJ2-3, with 11 bases that match TRBD2. The CDR3 is 16 residues long. The junction had 4 bases not matched to a gene; V was cut back by 5 bases and J by 0 bases. For the CDR3, the DNA is TGTGCCAGCAGTACCACTAGCGGGGGCAGCACAGATACGCAGTATTTT. Its protein is CASSTTSGGSTDTQYF.

As for this clonotype: Its ends do not fully match the called genes, so a read error is possible. The chain is built from TRBV7-8 and TRBJ2-3, with D possibly matching TRBD2 (6 bases). The V gene's germline CDR1 is SGHVS and CDR2 FQNEAQ. This CDR3 has 15 residues. DNA of the CDR3: TGTGCCAGCGTCTTGGGGCGGGGAGCCACAGATACGCAGTACTTT. It encodes CASVLGRGATDTQYF.

The sample holds many counts of this clonotype. One base away lies a much larger clone, so this may be a sequencing read error. The chain joins TRBV12-5 to TRBJ2-1; no definite D call. The CDR3 extends over 14 amino acids. V gave up 2 bases and J gave up 13 bases, with 18 bases separating them. Germline lookup yields CDR1 LGHNT and CDR2 FRNRAP. The DNA of the CDR3 is TGTGCTAGTGGTTTGCTCAGCTCCCTGGAGACCCAGTTCTTC. It encodes CASGLLSSLETQFF. Complete variable domain (other parts from reference TRBV12-5 and TRBJ2-1): DARVTQTPRHKVTEMGQEVTMRCQPILGHNTVFWYRQTMMQGLELLAYFRNRAPLDDSGMPKDRFSAEMPDATLATLKIQPSEPRDSAVYFCASGLLSSLETQFFGPGTRLTVL.

CDR3 DNA sequence: TGTGCCAGCAGCCTTAGCCCACTAGCTGGGCTCACCGGGGCGCAGTATTTT. This sequence encodes CASSLSPLAGLTGAQYF. The V and J genes are TRBV12-3 or TRBV12-4 and TRBJ2-3; tentatively, D is TRBD2 (6 bases). The CDR3 contains 17 residues. V was clipped by 6 bases and J by 10 bases, with 29 bases between them.

The V gene is TRBV7-6, the J gene TRBJ2-5, with 7 bases identical to TRBD1. The germline CDR1 and CDR2 sequences are SGHVS and FNYEAQ. Trimming took 6 bases from V and 4 from J; bases not matched to a gene: 5. The CDR3 has 13 amino acids. CDR3 protein: CASRQGSAETQYF. Written as DNA, the CDR3 is TGTGCCAGCAGACAGGGGAGCGCAGAGACCCAGTACTTC.

The chain couples TRBV12-3 or TRBV12-4 to TRBJ2-1, with 9 bases that match TRBD2. The better agreement between TRBJ2-5 and the DNA end casts doubt on the J call. The CDR3 is 16 amino acids. The CDR3 is CASSFGGRGGQETQYF. The CDR3 coding sequence is TGTGCCAGCAGTTTTGGGGGGCGGGGGGGCCAAGAGACCCAGTACTTC.

The chain couples TRBV6-1 to TRBJ2-3, with 7 positions matching TRBD1. The end of the DNA fits TRBJ2-5 better, so the J call may be wrong. The CDR3 is made up of 16 amino acids. Per the germline V gene, CDR1 is MNHNS and CDR2 is SASEGT. The DNA for the CDR3 is TGTGCCAGCAGTCGCAACCAGGGGGACGAGGCAGATACCCAGTACTTC. Encoded protein: CASSRNQGDEADTQYF.

Turning to this clonotype: One end of the junction does not line up with germline, which may come from a read error. V usage is TRBV7-2 and J usage is TRBJ2-5; D is perhaps TRBD1 or TRBD2 (6 bases each). CDR3 length: 18 amino acids. Germline V gene sequence: CDR1 SGHTA, CDR2 FQGNSA. The CDR3 reads CASSLEGIGGRVQEIQYF. The CDR3 DNA reads as TGTGCCAGCAGCTTAGAGGGCATCGGGGGCCGTGTCCAAGAGATCCAGTACTTC.

The rearrangement links TRBV7-8 to TRBJ2-3; D is unclear. Germline lookup yields CDR1 SGHVS and CDR2 FQNEAQ. This CDR3 is 16 amino acids long. Trimming shortened V by 1 base and J by 0 bases, and 11 bases separated the two germline ends. The CDR3 spells CASSLEARLSTDTQYF. CDR3 sequence (DNA): TGTGCCAGCAGCTTAGAGGCTAGACTTAGCACAGATACGCAGTATTTT.

Comments on this clonotype: The junction departs from the called germline gene at one end, perhaps through a read error. The chain uses TRBV6-2 or TRBV6-3 and TRBJ2-4; possibly TRBD2 for D (6 bases). Germline V gene lookup returns CDR1 MNHEY and CDR2 SVGEGT. The CDR3 is made up of 15 amino acids. The CDR3 loop reads CARGAGARAKNMQYF. In DNA form, the CDR3 reads TGTGCCCGCGGGGCCGGGGCGAGAGCCAAAAACATGCAGTACTTT.

This sequence joins TRBV12-3 or TRBV12-4 and TRBJ2-3; 11 bases match TRBD2. The CDR3 loop spans 16 amino acids. Losses at the gene ends were 5 bases for V and 12 bases for J; bases not matched to a gene: 16. DNA of the CDR3: TGTGCCAGCAGTACCACTAGCGGGGGAGGCAAAGACACTCAGTATTTT. This codes for CASSTTSGGGKDTQYF.

On this clonotype itself: The junction and the germline gene differ at one end; a read error may be behind it. This sequence joins TRBV7-6 and TRBJ2-4; possibly TRBD1 or TRBD2 for D (5 bases each). CDR3 size: 15 residues. Germline V gene sequence: CDR1 SGHVS, CDR2 FNYEAQ. The chain's CDR3 is CGRSSGPRAKNTQYF. In nucleotides, the CDR3 is TGTGGCCGCAGCTCGGGGCCGAGAGCCAAAAACACGCAGTATTTC. Full variable domain (remainder filled in from reference TRBV7-6 and TRBJ2-4): GAGVSQSPRYKVTKRGQDVALRCDPISGHVSLYWYRQALGQGPEFLTYFNYEAQQDKSGLPNDRFSAERPEGSISTLTIQRTEQRDSAMYRCGRSSGPRAKNTQYFGAGTRLSVL.

This clonotype was detected many times. V usage is TRBV12-3 or TRBV12-4 and J usage is TRBJ1-1, with a possible D match to TRBD1 (6 bases). Between the trimmed V and J ends, which lost 5 bases and 1 base, there was a span of 8 bases. The CDR3 has 13 residues. CDR3: CASSRTENTEAFF. In DNA, the CDR3 is TGTGCCAGCAGTCGGACAGAGAACACTGAAGCTTTCTTT.

A remark on this clonotype: The junction and the germline gene differ at one end; a read error may be behind it. V is TRBV7-8 and J is TRBJ2-2; possibly TRBD2 for D (7 bases). The V gene's germline CDR1 is SGHVS and CDR2 FQNEAQ. This CDR3 is built from 16 residues. The CDR3 sequence: CAGSGLGGVSTGAQFF. For the CDR3, the DNA is TGTGCCGGCAGCGGCCTAGGGGGGGTGAGCACCGGGGCGCAGTTTTTT.

The chain couples TRBV10-3 to TRBJ2-3, with D perhaps TRBD1 or TRBD2 (7 bases each). The CDR3 contains 15 residues. The germline V gene encodes CDR1 ENHRY and CDR2 SYGVKD. CDR3 in DNA: TGTGGCGGGGGAAAAGGGGGCGGGGACCCCGATACGCAGTATTTT. As protein: CGGGKGGGDPDTQYF.

This clonotype was recorded many times. The V and J genes are TRBV7-3 and TRBJ2-1; D is possibly TRBD1 (5 bases). The J call may be mistaken, given a closer DNA end match to TRBJ2-7. CDR1 and CDR2 from the germline V gene are SGHTA and FQGTGA. This CDR3 spans 16 amino acids. The CDR3 protein is CASSLGPERGYNEQYF. CDR3 DNA: TGTGCCAGCAGCTTGGGCCCTGAAAGGGGCTACAATGAGCAGTACTTC.

Of note for this clonotype: Just one base apart from a much larger clone, this may be a read error. V is TRBV7-6 and J is TRBJ2-6, with 9 bases fitting TRBD1. TRBJ2-7 explains the end of the DNA better; the J call may be wrong. Germline CDR1 SGHVS, CDR2 FNYEAQ. The CDR3 has 19 residues. The CDR3 nucleotides are TGTGCCAGCAGCTTCACCCGGACAGGGGCCCACACGATTACCTCGAAGCAGTACTTC. This gives the protein CASSFTRTGAHTITSKQYF.

The gene calls are TRBV11-3 and TRBJ2-4; the match to TRBD2 covers 7 bases. V trimming: 4 bases; J trimming: 12 bases; junction bases outside the gene matches: 18. This CDR3 is 16 amino acids long. Per the germline V gene, CDR1 is SGHNT and CDR2 is YENEEA. The CDR3 spells CASSSAGLRAKDTQYF. The CDR3 coding sequence is TGTGCCAGCAGCTCAGCGGGGCTGCGAGCCAAAGATACTCAGTACTTC.

The chain employs TRBV10-1 and TRBJ2-2; D unclear. Between the trimmed V and J ends, which lost 5 bases and 4 bases, there was a span of 11 bases. The CDR3 is made up of 14 amino acids. From germline, CDR1 is WNHNN and CDR2 SYGVQD (reference sequence). As DNA, the CDR3 is TGCGCCAGCAGTAGGGAACTGGGCACCGGGGAGCTGTTTTTT. As protein: CASSRELGTGELFF.

The chain uses TRBV5-1 and TRBJ2-5; 8 bases are shared with TRBD1. There are 19 residues in the CDR3. The V gene's germline CDR1 is SGHRS and CDR2 YFSETQ. V lost 4 bases, J lost 10 bases, and 27 bases stayed unmatched. The CDR3 nucleotides are TGCGCCAGCAGCGCCGAAACGGGGACAGGAGTATTAGCCCAAAACATCCAGTACTTC. This translates into CASSAETGTGVLAQNIQYF.